These 26 T cell receptor beta chains share one sample of origin, sequenced in a study of vaccination effects on CD4 cells after COVID-19. Only in-frame clones appear in the TCRdb table, and some are missing; sequencing was by immunoSEQ multiplex PCR. The sample carries about 74,000 clones, 75% to 80% recorded once. These receptors have no identified antigens. Scientists isolated CD4+ T cells after an approximately 10-day culture period ended. The specimen comprised CD4+ T cells from PBMCs cultured without peptide, sampled before COVID-19 vaccination. The receptors originated from a human donor who received a COVID-19 vaccine.

J is TRBJ2-1 and V is TRBV10-1; weak D call: TRBD2 (6 bases). CDR3 length: 16 residues. Germline V gives CDR1 WNHNN, CDR2 SYGVQD (reference sequence). Trimming removed 9 bases from V and 1 base from J, with 19 bases in between. The CDR3 region is CASHSGRHPSYNEQFF. Written as DNA, the CDR3 is TGCGCCAGTCACTCTGGGAGGCATCCTTCCTACAATGAGCAGTTCTTC.

Only one count was recorded for this clone. The rearrangement uses TRBV5-1 and TRBJ1-2; 10 bases agree with TRBD1. CDR1 and CDR2 from the germline V gene are SGHRS and YFSETQ. Trimming cost V 4 bases and J 2 bases; bases outside gene matches: 2. The CDR3 contains 14 residues. The CDR3 nucleotides are TGCGCCAGCAGCACGGGACAGGGGAACTATGGCTACACCTTC. Amino acids: CASSTGQGNYGYTF.

V gene TRBV10-3 combines with J gene TRBJ2-3; D remains ambiguous. Trimming removed 8 bases from V and 6 bases from J, with 15 bases in between. The CDR3 totals 13 residues. CDR1 is ENHRY, CDR2 SYGVKD, per germline. The CDR3 protein is CAIGPNPADTQYF. CDR3 DNA sequence: TGTGCCATCGGACCAAACCCCGCTGATACGCAGTATTTT.

V usage is TRBV4-2 and J usage is TRBJ2-4; a possible D gene is TRBD2 (7 bases). The V end lost 1 base, the J end lost 7 bases, and 17 bases lay between the germline ends. Germline lookup yields CDR1 LGHNA and CDR2 YNFKEQ. The CDR3 is 16 residues long. CDR3 in amino acids: CASSQGGAGALNIQYF. CDR3 coding DNA: TGTGCCAGCAGCCAAGGAGGGGCGGGGGCGCTGAACATTCAGTACTTC.

This chain links TRBV11-3 with TRBJ2-2, with unresolved D. The V gene's germline CDR1 is SGHNT and CDR2 YENEEA. The CDR3 is made up of 14 amino acids. The V end lost 3 bases, the J end lost 1 base, and 6 bases lay between the germline ends. The DNA of the CDR3 is TGTGCCAGCAGCTTTGAGTGGAACACCGGGGAGCTGTTTTTT. Its protein product is CASSFEWNTGELFF. The full variable domain, in which reference TRBV11-3 and TRBJ2-2 provide the parts outside the CDR3, is EAGVVQSPRYKIIEKKQPVAFWCNPISGHNTLYWYLQNLGQGPELLIRYENEEAVDDSQLPKDRFSAERLKGVDSTLKIQPAELGDSAVYLCASSFEWNTGELFFGEGSRLTVL.

The rearrangement uses TRBV5-6 and TRBJ2-3, with TRBD2 as a possible D gene (6 bases). This CDR3 region has 17 residues. Between the trimmed V and J ends, which lost 0 bases and 1 base, there was a span of 15 bases. Germline-derived CDR1 and CDR2 are SGHDT and YYEEEE. CDR3: CASSLAGGRTRTDTQYF. DNA for the CDR3: TGTGCCAGCAGCTTGGCCGGTGGGAGGACTCGCACAGATACGCAGTATTTT.

The chain employs TRBV18 and TRBJ2-7, with D perhaps being TRBD1 or TRBD2 (5 bases each). The V gene's germline CDR1 is KGHSH and CDR2 LQKENI. The CDR3 length is 12 residues. V was shortened by 2 bases and J by 4 bases, with 6 bases between the two germline ends. The CDR3 bases are TGTGCCAGCTCACCAGGGGGTTACGAGCAGTACGTC. It codes for CASSPGGYEQYV.

This clone was observed a few times. This rearrangement joins TRBV9 to TRBJ2-5; 10 bases align to TRBD2. Germline lookup yields CDR1 SGDLS and CDR2 YYNGEE. This CDR3 is built from 21 residues. V was clipped by 4 bases and J by 5 bases; unmatched bases: 26. Written as DNA, the CDR3 is TGTGCCAGCAGCCCGAGCTCCCACCAGGTGGGAATAGCGGGGGGCCGGGAGACCCAGTACTTC. This gives the protein CASSPSSHQVGIAGGRETQYF.

This chain joins TRBV3-1 (or the pseudogene TRBV3-2) and TRBJ2-1, with 8 nucleotides matching TRBD1. Trimming cost V 6 bases and J 6 bases; bases outside gene matches: 7. Germline CDR1 reads LGHDT; CDR2 reads YNNKEL (reference sequence). This CDR3 is built from 14 residues. The CDR3 sequence: CASRQTGAGNEQFF. CDR3 DNA sequence: TGTGCCAGCAGGCAGACAGGGGCGGGCAATGAGCAGTTCTTC.

The chain is built from TRBV5-4 and TRBJ2-5, with D perhaps TRBD1 (5 bases). CDR3 length: 15 residues. Trimming took 1 base from V and 0 from J, leaving 10 bases between them. Germline V lookup: CDR1 SGHNT, CDR2 YYREEE (reference sequence). CDR3 loop: CASSLYMTDQETQYF. CDR3 sequence (DNA): TGTGCCAGCAGCTTGTATATGACAGACCAAGAGACCCAGTACTTC.

V gene TRBV10-3 combines with J gene TRBJ1-6; D gene unclear. V lost 10 bases to trimming and J lost 5 bases, with 18 bases between them. This CDR3 has 15 residues. Germline V gene lookup returns CDR1 ENHRY and CDR2 SYGVKD. This chain's CDR3 is CATQDRAADNSPLHF. In DNA, the CDR3 is TGTGCCACCCAAGATAGGGCAGCAGATAATTCACCCCTCCACTTT.

The table lists this clone with a few counts. This chain joins TRBV24-1 and TRBJ2-1; 8 bases agree with TRBD2. The V and J ends lost 3 bases and 7 bases, in that order; junction bases with no gene match: 19. The CDR3 is 19 amino acids. The V gene's germline CDR1 is KGHDR and CDR2 SFDVKD. CDR3 amino acids: CATSDGGKGSGVRWNEQFF. CDR3 in DNA: TGTGCCACCAGTGATGGGGGGAAGGGTAGCGGGGTTAGGTGGAATGAGCAGTTCTTC.

The chain employs TRBV19 and TRBJ1-1, with D possibly being TRBD1 (5 bases). V lost 8 bases and J 6 bases, leaving 16 bases between the germline ends. The CDR3 length is 13 residues. In germline, CDR1 is LNHDA, CDR2 SQIVND (reference sequence). This CDR3 reads CASRPSGGSEAFF. The CDR3 bases are TGTGCCAGTCGACCCTCGGGGGGATCTGAAGCTTTCTTT.

The genes are TRBV5-6 and TRBJ2-3; no reliable D call. The V end lost 1 base, the J end lost 4 bases, and 7 bases lay between the germline ends. CDR3 length: 13 amino acids. The germline V gene has CDR1 SGHDT and CDR2 YYEEEE. The chain's CDR3 is CASSLTGPDTQYF. The CDR3 nucleotides are TGTGCCAGCAGCTTGACTGGACCAGATACGCAGTATTTT. The full variable domain, with the rest looked up from reference TRBV5-6 and TRBJ2-3, is DAGVTQSPTHLIKTRGQQVTLRCSPKSGHDTVSWYQQALGQGPQFIFQYYEEEERQRGNFPDRFSGHQFPNYSSELNVNALLLGDSALYLCASSLTGPDTQYFGPGTRLTVL.

The chain employs TRBV24-1 and TRBJ1-2; 12 bases agree with TRBD1. V shed 7 bases and J 8 bases; nucleotides not matched to a gene: 4. CDR1 and CDR2 from the germline V gene are KGHDR and SFDVKD. The length of the CDR3 is 13 residues. The CDR3 reads CATRGQGARGYTF. The CDR3 DNA follows: TGTGCCACCAGGGGACAGGGGGCGCGGGGCTACACCTTC.

V usage is TRBV18 and J usage is TRBJ1-2; tentatively, D is TRBD1 (5 bases). This CDR3 has 15 residues. The V end lost 2 bases, the J end lost 0 bases, and 10 bases lay between the germline ends. Germline V gene data show CDR1 as KGHSH and CDR2 as LQKENI. CDR3 bases: TGTGCCAGCTCACCAACGACAGTAGCTAACTATGGCTACACCTTC. Encoded protein: CASSPTTVANYGYTF. The full variable domain, its missing parts supplied by reference TRBV18 and TRBJ1-2, is NAGVMQNPRHLVRRRGQEARLRCSPMKGHSHVYWYRQLPEEGLKFMVYLQKENIIDESGMPKERFSAEFPKEGPSILRIQQVVRGDSAAYFCASSPTTVANYGYTFGSGTRLTVV.

This clone was observed a handful of times. The J gene is TRBJ2-3, the V gene TRBV24-1; TRBD1 matches at 7 bases. This CDR3 has 16 amino acids. Trimming cost V 7 bases and J 1 base; bases outside gene matches: 10. Germline V gene data show CDR1 as KGHDR and CDR2 as SFDVKD. CDR3 coding DNA: TGTGCCACCAGCCATAAGGGGGCGCAGGGCACAGATACGCAGTATTTT. This sequence encodes CATSHKGAQGTDTQYF.

V gene TRBV6-5 combines with J gene TRBJ2-2; D perhaps matches TRBD1 (7 bases). Germline CDR1 and CDR2: MNHEY and SVGAGI. This CDR3 has 16 amino acids. V shed 2 bases and J shed 6 bases, with 16 bases lying between them. CDR3 amino acids: CASSYRARGVAGELFF. The CDR3 DNA is TGTGCCAGCAGTTACCGGGCCAGGGGGGTGGCCGGGGAGCTGTTTTTT.

This clone occurred once. This rearrangement joins TRBV6-2 or TRBV6-3 to TRBJ1-1, with 9 bases that match TRBD1. The germline CDR1 and CDR2 sequences are MNHEY and SVGEGT. The CDR3 is 16 amino acids. V trimming: 5 bases; J trimming: 4 bases; junction bases outside the gene matches: 11. CDR3 sequence (DNA): TGTGCCAGCAGTCCAGGACAGGGGAGTGGTGTCACTGAAGCTTTCTTT. Translating it yields CASSPGQGSGVTEAFF.

The chain combines TRBV2 with TRBJ2-7, with D possibly matching TRBD2 (5 bases). Germline CDR1 and CDR2: SNHLY and FYNNEI. Trimming cost V 6 bases and J 3 bases, with 9 bases left between them. The CDR3 length is 12 residues. CDR3 sequence (DNA): TGTGCCAGCAGAGTGGGGAGCTACGAGCAGTACGTC. Residues: CASRVGSYEQYV.

The gene calls are TRBV9 and TRBJ2-2; 7 nucleotides line up with TRBD1. CDR1 is SGDLS, CDR2 YYNGEE, per germline. CDR3 length equals 16 residues. Trimming removed 4 bases from V and 4 bases from J; junction bases left unmatched: 10. CDR3 DNA sequence: TGTGCCAGCAGCACTCGGGACAGTCGGGTCACCGGGGAGCTGTTTTTT. This sequence encodes CASSTRDSRVTGELFF.

V is TRBV9 and J is TRBJ1-2; 9 nucleotides agree with TRBD1. This CDR3 has 16 residues. Germline CDR1 and CDR2: SGDLS and YYNGEE. V shed 4 bases, J shed 7 bases, and the junction held 14 bases outside the gene matches. The CDR3 region has the DNA TGTGCCAGCAGCTCACATAAAGTACAGGGGGCGCGTGGCTACACCTTC. Residues: CASSSHKVQGARGYTF.

The V gene is TRBV5-1, the J gene TRBJ2-5; D remains ambiguous. Trimming removed 0 bases at V and 0 bases at J, with 9 bases between. Germline loops: CDR1 SGHRS, CDR2 YFSETQ. This CDR3 has 15 amino acids. The CDR3 DNA sequence: TGCGCCAGCAGCTTGGAGCCGACATACCAAGAGACCCAGTACTTC. It is translated as CASSLEPTYQETQYF.

A single count supports this clone. This chain uses TRBV6-5 with TRBJ2-3; 12 positions match TRBD2. The trim removed 4 bases at V and 6 bases at J, leaving 8 bases unmatched. The CDR3 spans 16 residues. The germline gives CDR1 MNHEY, CDR2 SVGAGI. CDR3 sequence reads: CASSLLAGGQTDTQYF. The CDR3 DNA reads TGTGCCAGCAGTTTACTAGCGGGGGGACAGACGGATACGCAGTATTTT.

This sequence joins TRBV6-5 and TRBJ2-1, with 11 bases that match TRBD2. The length of the CDR3 is 14 residues. Losses at the gene ends were 6 bases for V and 9 bases for J; bases not matched to a gene: 7. Looked up from germline, CDR1 is MNHEY and CDR2 is SVGAGI. DNA for the CDR3: TGTGCCAGCAGGGCTAGCGGGGGGAAGGTTGAGCAGTTCTTC. Its translation: CASRASGGKVEQFF.

CDR3 nucleotides: TGTGCCAGCAGTTACTCGGGCAGCTACAATGAGCAGTTCTTC. Translation: CASSYSGSYNEQFF. The V call is TRBV6-5, the J call TRBJ2-1, with no clear D. V lost 0 bases and J lost 3, with 6 bases in between. Germline V gene data show CDR1 as MNHEY and CDR2 as SVGAGI. This CDR3 is built from 14 residues.